The clone carrying this T cell receptor beta chain was seen a few times. Its antigen is unknown. The source of the sample is a study of brain T cells in children with intractable seizures. Only cases whose brain tissue showed the highest T cell transcript signatures were sequenced. Pre-surgery treatment included at least one anti-epileptic drug. Study findings and constraints: Absence of clones before surgery may stem from lower sequencing depth.

Assay used: immunoSEQ multiplex PCR; TCRdb lists only in-frame clones, some missing. The sample carries fewer than 150,000 clones, 90% to 95% recorded once. Germline values: CDR1 MNHNY, CDR2 SVGAGI (reference sequence). CDR3 length equals 13 residues. Trimming removed 6 bases at V and 1 base at J, with 9 bases between. This specimen was peripheral blood, taken at surgery. The chain employs TRBV6-6 and TRBJ1-1; D is perhaps TRBD1 (5 bases). This TCR came from a boy under two years old with hemimegalencephaly and intractable seizures. The CDR3 DNA reads TGTGCCAGCAGCCCTACAGGGAACACTGAAGCTTTCTTT. Translated, it gives CASSPTGNTEAFF.